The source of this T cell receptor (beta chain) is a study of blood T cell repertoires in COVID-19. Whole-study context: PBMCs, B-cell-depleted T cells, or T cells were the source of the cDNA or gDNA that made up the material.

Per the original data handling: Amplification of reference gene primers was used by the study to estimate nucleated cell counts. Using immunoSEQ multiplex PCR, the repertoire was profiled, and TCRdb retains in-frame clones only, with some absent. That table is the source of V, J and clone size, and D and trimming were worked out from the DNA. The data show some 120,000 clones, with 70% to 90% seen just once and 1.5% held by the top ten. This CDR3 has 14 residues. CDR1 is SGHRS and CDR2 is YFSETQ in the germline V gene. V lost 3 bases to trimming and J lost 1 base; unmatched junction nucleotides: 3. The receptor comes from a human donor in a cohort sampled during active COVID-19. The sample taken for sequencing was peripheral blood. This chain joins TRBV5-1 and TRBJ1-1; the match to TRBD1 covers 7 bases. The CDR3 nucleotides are TGCGCCAGCAGCTCACAGGGGAGGAACACTGAAGCTTTCTTT. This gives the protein CASSSQGRNTEAFF.